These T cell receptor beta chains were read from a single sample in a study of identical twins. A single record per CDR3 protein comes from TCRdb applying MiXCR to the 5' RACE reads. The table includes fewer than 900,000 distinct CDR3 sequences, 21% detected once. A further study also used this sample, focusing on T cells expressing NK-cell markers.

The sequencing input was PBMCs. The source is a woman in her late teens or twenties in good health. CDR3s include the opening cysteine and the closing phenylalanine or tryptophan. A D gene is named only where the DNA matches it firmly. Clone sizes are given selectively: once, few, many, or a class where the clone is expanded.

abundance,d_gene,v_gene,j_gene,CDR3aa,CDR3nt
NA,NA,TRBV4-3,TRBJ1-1,CASSQEVLTEAFF,TGCGCCAGCAGCCAAGAGGTCCTCACTGAAGCTTTCTTT
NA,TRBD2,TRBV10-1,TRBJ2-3,CASSRGTSLSADTQYF,TGCGCCAGCAGTCGAGGGACTAGCCTCTCCGCAGATACGCAGTATTTT
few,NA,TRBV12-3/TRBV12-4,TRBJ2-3,CASTPGGSTDTQYF,TGTGCCAGCACTCCTGGGGGAAGCACAGATACGCAGTATTTT
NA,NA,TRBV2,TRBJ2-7,CASIPHPGRYEQYF,TGTGCCAGCATCCCTCACCCGGGTCGATACGAGCAGTACTTC
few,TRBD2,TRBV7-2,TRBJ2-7,CASSLTSSGSYEQYF,TGTGCCAGCAGCTTAACCTCTAGCGGGAGCTACGAGCAGTACTTC
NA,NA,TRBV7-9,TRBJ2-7,CASSSRVHGDEQYF,TGTGCCAGCAGCTCCCGGGTTCACGGCGACGAGCAGTACTTC
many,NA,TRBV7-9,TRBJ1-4,CASSFAGEEKLFF,TGTGCCAGCAGCTTTGCCGGGGAAGAAAAACTGTTTTTT
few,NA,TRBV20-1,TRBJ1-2,CSARVGGPYGYTF,TGCAGTGCTAGAGTAGGAGGCCCCTATGGCTACACCTTC
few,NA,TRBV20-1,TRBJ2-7,CSARDLGTRGGGWRTYEQYF,TGCAGTGCTAGAGATCTAGGGACTCGAGGGGGCGGGTGGCGTACCTACGAGCAGTACTTC
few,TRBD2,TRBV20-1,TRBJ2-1,CCARDWTSGRNEQFF,TGCTGTGCTAGAGATTGGACTAGCGGGAGGAATGAGCAGTTCTTC
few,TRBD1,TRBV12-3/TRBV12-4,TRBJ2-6,CASATDRGPFGANVLTF,TGTGCCAGCGCTACCGACAGGGGGCCTTTTGGGGCCAACGTCCTGACTTTC
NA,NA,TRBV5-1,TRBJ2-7,CASSSTGRGGTYEQYF,TGCGCCAGCAGCTCTACTGGCAGGGGGGGAACCTACGAGCAGTACTTC
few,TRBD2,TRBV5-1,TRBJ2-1,CASSLPGLEQFF,TGCGCCAGCAGCCTCCCGGGACTAGAGCAGTTCTTC
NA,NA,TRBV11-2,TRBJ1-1,CASSPLMPGNTEAFF,TGTGCCAGCAGCCCCCTGATGCCAGGGAACACTGAAGCTTTCTTT
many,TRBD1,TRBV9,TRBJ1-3,CASSADRAGNTIYF,TGTGCCAGCAGCGCTGACAGGGCTGGAAACACCATATATTTT
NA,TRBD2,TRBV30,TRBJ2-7,CAALAGDYEQYF,TGTGCCGCTTTAGCGGGAGACTACGAGCAGTACTTC